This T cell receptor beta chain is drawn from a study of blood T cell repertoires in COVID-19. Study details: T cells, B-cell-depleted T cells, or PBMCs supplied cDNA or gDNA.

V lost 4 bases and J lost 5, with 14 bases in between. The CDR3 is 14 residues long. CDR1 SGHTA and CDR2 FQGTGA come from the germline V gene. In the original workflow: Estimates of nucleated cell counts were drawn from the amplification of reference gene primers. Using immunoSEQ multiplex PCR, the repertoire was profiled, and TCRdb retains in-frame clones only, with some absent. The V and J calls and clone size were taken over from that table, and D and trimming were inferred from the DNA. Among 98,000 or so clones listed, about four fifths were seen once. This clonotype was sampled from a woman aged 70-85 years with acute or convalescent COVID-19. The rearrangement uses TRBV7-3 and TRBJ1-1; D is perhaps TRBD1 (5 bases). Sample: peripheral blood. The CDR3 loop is CASSSDGGRTEAFF. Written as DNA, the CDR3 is TGTGCCAGCAGCTCCGACGGGGGAAGGACTGAAGCTTTCTTT.